The source of this T cell receptor (beta chain) is a study of OX40 agonist ivuxolimab in advanced cancers. The CDR3 covers 13 residues. From germline, CDR1 is GTSNPN and CDR2 SVGIG (reference sequence). V lost 2 bases to trimming and J lost 15 bases, with 20 bases between them. Clones were sequenced by immunoSEQ multiplex PCR, and TCRdb holds only the in-frame ones, with some missing. The sample yields roughly 100,000 clones, 80% to 90% seen once. The V gene is TRBV30, the J gene TRBJ2-1; maybe TRBD1 (5 bases). The sample was CD4+ or CD8+ T cells sorted from blood, taken in a trial of the OX40 agonist ivuxolimab. The receptor comes from an adult with an advanced solid tumor such as melanoma, head and neck, liver or kidney cancer. The CDR3 sequence is CAWSKGVLLKLFF. The CDR3 nucleotides are TGTGCCTGGAGTAAAGGGGTTCTCCTAAAGTTGTTCTTC. Full variable domain (missing parts from reference TRBV30 and TRBJ2-1): SQTIHQWPATLVQPVGSPLSLECTVEGTSNPNLYWYRQAAGRGLQLLFYSVGIGQISSEVPQNLSASRPQDRQFILSSKKLLLSDSGFYLCAWSKGVLLKLFFGPGTRLTVL.